This T cell receptor beta chain was sequenced during a study of patients and donors after allogeneic stem cell transplantation (TCRdb year 2020). This clonotype was observed a handful of times. This receptor's antigen is unknown. The input lacks base qualities; no much larger clone sits a single base away. Reading from cysteine to phenylalanine, the CDR3 counts 16 amino acids. The sequence is cut down to CDR3 DNA, 48 bases in frame from base 1. CDR1 and CDR2 (SQVTM, ANQGSEA) derive from the germline V gene. V is reduced by 7 bases and J by 0 bases, leaving a spacing of 18 bases between them. Preparation of the library involved RT-PCR. Sequencing relied on a NextSeq 550. TCRdb reanalyzed the raw reads on its own, using fastp at Q25 for trimming and MiXCR for clone calling, and kept in-frame beta chains. For every CDR3 protein sequence, its rows merge into one entry that carries the most common genes and DNA. The sample yields 100,000 to 130,000 distinct CDR3 sequences; 35% to 45% were counted once. The biggest ten clones account for around 27% of the sample.

This clonotype originated in a human donor who was either an allogeneic HSCT recipient or a stem cell or donor lymphocyte infusion donor (not recorded which). It is not recorded whose cells these are; they may come from a transplant donor. The chain is made from TRBV29-1 and TRBJ1-4; a weak D assignment points to TRBD1 (5 bases agree). Sequencing input: blood, either unsorted or a sorted T cell fraction (not recorded which). The CDR3 protein: CSAQGRGYATNEKLFF. At the DNA level, the sequence is TGCAGCGCCCAGGGTCGGGGATATGCAACTAATGAAAAACTGTTTTTT. The reference TRBV29-1 and TRBJ1-4 proteins fill in what lies around the CDR3, so the full variable domain reads SAVISQKPSRDICQRGTSLTIQCQVDSQVTMMFWYRQQPGQSLTLIATANQGSEATYESGFVIDKFPISRPNLTFSTLTVSNMSPEDSSIYLCSAQGRGYATNEKLFFGSGTQLSVL.